These 27 T cell receptor beta chains originate from one sample sequenced in a study of blood T cell repertoires in COVID-19. Repertoires were generated with immunoSEQ multiplex PCR, while TCRdb's copy carries only in-frame clones and drops some. The sample lists around 150,000 clones, around nine tenths occurring once. The sequencing sample was made of peripheral blood. Receptors originate from a woman in her forties with acute or convalescent COVID-19.

This clone was detected once. The chain uses TRBV27 and TRBJ2-5, with a possible D match to TRBD1 (5 bases). CDR3 size: 14 residues. Germline V gives CDR1 MNHEY, CDR2 SMNVEV (reference sequence). Trimming pared 6 bases from V and 1 base from J, leaving 12 bases between. Here the CDR3 reads CASSGLGVQETQYF. Written as DNA, the CDR3 is TGTGCCAGCAGCGGTTTAGGGGTCCAAGAGACCCAGTACTTC.

V usage is TRBV27 and J usage is TRBJ2-3; TRBD2 is a possible D gene (5 bases). V lost 5 bases, J lost 3 bases, and 15 bases lay in between. The CDR3 has 15 amino acids. CDR1 MNHEY and CDR2 SMNVEV come from the germline V gene (reference sequence). The CDR3: CASSGGSLGTDTQYF. In DNA form, the CDR3 reads TGTGCCAGCAGTGGCGGGTCCTTGGGAACAGATACGCAGTATTTT.

This clone occurred many times. The chain carries TRBV6-4 and TRBJ1-5; the D gene is possibly TRBD1 (6 bases). Germline-derived CDR1 and CDR2 are MRHNA and SNTAGT. The CDR3 consists of 13 residues. V was shortened by 6 bases and J by 3 bases, with 9 bases between the two germline ends. The CDR3 coding sequence is TGTGCCAGCAGCCGGGACACCAATCAGCCCCAGCATTTT. Protein product: CASSRDTNQPQHF.

This chain connects TRBV5-1 to TRBJ2-1, with 14 positions matching TRBD2. The CDR3 extends over 16 amino acids. V trimming: 4 bases; J trimming: 8 bases; junction bases outside the gene matches: 8. Germline V CDR1 and CDR2: SGHRS, YFSETQ. The DNA for the CDR3 is TGCGCCAGCAGCCCCTGGGGACTAGCGGGAGTCCATGAGCAGTTCTTC. It encodes CASSPWGLAGVHEQFF.

V and J are TRBV6-5 and TRBJ1-2, with no clear D. The V gene's germline CDR1 is MNHEY and CDR2 SVGAGI. The CDR3 runs to 13 residues. With 7 bases removed from V and 2 bases from J, the gap between germline ends came to 11 bases. CDR3 DNA sequence: TGTGCCAGCAACTCCGGAGCAAACTATGGCTACACCTTC. This translates into CASNSGANYGYTF.

The chain is built from TRBV4-3 and TRBJ2-1; a possible D gene is TRBD1 (5 bases). Germline loops: CDR1 LGHNA, CDR2 YSLEER. This CDR3 has 14 residues. V gave up 3 bases and J gave up 9 bases, with 15 bases separating them. The CDR3 DNA sequence: TGCGCCAGCAGCCATGGGGCGGACGTCGGTGAGCAGTTCTTC. Translating gives CASSHGADVGEQFF.

This clone showed up just once. V usage is TRBV6-5 and J usage is TRBJ1-6, with 9 nucleotides matching TRBD1. With V trimmed by 6 bases and J by 10 bases, 7 bases remained unmatched. Germline V gene sequence: CDR1 MNHEY, CDR2 SVGAGI. The length of the CDR3 is 14 residues. CDR3 amino acids: CASSGQGKGSPLHF. The CDR3 nucleotides read TGTGCCAGCAGCGGACAGGGGAAAGGCTCACCCCTCCACTTT.

The chain carries TRBV5-5 and TRBJ1-1, with D possibly being TRBD1 (5 bases). The CDR3 totals 14 residues. Trimming shortened V by 2 bases and J by 5 bases, and 13 bases separated the two germline ends. The germline CDR1 and CDR2 sequences are SGHKS and YYEKEE (reference sequence). The CDR3 DNA reads as TGTGCCAGCAGCTTTGGGCAGGGCGGTACTGAAGCTTTCTTT. The encoded protein is CASSFGQGGTEAFF. Variable domain in full (rest from reference TRBV5-5 and TRBJ1-1): DAGVTQSPTHLIKTRGQQVTLRCSPISGHKSVSWYQQVLGQGPQFIFQYYEKEERGRGNFPDRFSARQFPNYSSELNVNALLLGDSALYLCASSFGQGGTEAFFGQGTRLTVV.

The V call is TRBV2, the J call TRBJ2-7; 11 bases fit TRBD2. After removal of 8 bases from V and 7 bases from J, the junction contained 16 bases not matched to a gene. The CDR3 sequence is 16 residues long. Germline CDR1 reads SNHLY; CDR2 reads FYNNEI. The CDR3 loop is CASQGGTSGGLWEQYF. DNA for the CDR3: TGTGCCAGCCAAGGGGGGACTAGCGGAGGTCTCTGGGAGCAGTACTTC. The full variable domain, rest sourced from reference TRBV2 and TRBJ2-7, is EPEVTQTPSHQVTQMGQEVILRCVPISNHLYFYWYRQILGQKVEFLVSFYNNEISEKSEIFDDQFSVERPDGSNFTLKIRSTKLEDSAMYFCASQGGTSGGLWEQYFGPGTRLTVT.

The chain links TRBV9 to TRBJ1-6; 8 bases are a match to TRBD1. The CDR3 has 14 residues. Unmatched junction bases numbered 5, after V lost 4 bases and J lost 8 bases. CDR1 SGDLS and CDR2 YYNGEE come from the germline V gene. In DNA form, the CDR3 reads TGTGCCAGCAGCCGAGGACAGGGAGATTCACCCCTCCACTTT. Translating it yields CASSRGQGDSPLHF.

This chain connects TRBV5-1 to TRBJ2-2; 9 bases are shared with TRBD2. The germline V gene has CDR1 SGHRS and CDR2 YFSETQ. The CDR3 runs 13 residues. The V segment lost 10 bases and the J segment 3 bases; nucleotides outside the gene matches: 4. The CDR3 protein is CASRLADTGELFF. The CDR3 DNA follows: TGCGCCTCTAGACTAGCGGACACCGGGGAGCTGTTTTTT.

This chain connects TRBV28 to TRBJ1-4; D remains ambiguous. CDR3 length equals 15 residues. The V gene lost 3 bases and the J gene lost 4 bases, with 12 bases spanning the gap. Per germline, CDR1 MDHEN and CDR2 SYDVKM. The CDR3 region has the DNA TGTGCCAGCAGTTTGGAGTATGCCTTTAATGAAAAACTGTTTTTT. It specifies CASSLEYAFNEKLFF. Using reference TRBV28 and TRBJ1-4 for the parts outside the CDR3, the full variable domain is DVKVTQSSRYLVKRTGEKVFLECVQDMDHENMFWYRQDPGLGLRLIYFSYDVKMKEKGDIPEGYSVSREKKERFSLILESASTNQTSMYLCASSLEYAFNEKLFFGSGTQLSVL.

This chain connects TRBV6-6 to TRBJ2-2; unclear D gene. CDR3 size: 13 residues. Trimming removed 6 bases from V and 10 bases from J, with 15 bases in between. In germline, CDR1 is MNHNY, CDR2 SVGAGI (reference sequence). CDR3 residues: CASSLVAAEELFF. CDR3 DNA sequence: TGTGCCAGCAGCCTAGTGGCTGCCGAGGAGCTGTTTTTT.

This rearrangement joins TRBV2 to TRBJ1-2; D might be TRBD1 (5 bases). This CDR3 is 17 amino acids long. Deletions cut 1 base from V and 3 bases from J, with 18 bases between. CDR1 and CDR2 from the germline V gene are SNHLY and FYNNEI. CDR3 residues: CASSEEGREDLYYGYTF. CDR3 coding DNA: TGTGCCAGCAGTGAAGAGGGGAGGGAGGATCTTTACTATGGCTACACCTTC.

This clone was detected once. The chain uses TRBV4-3 and TRBJ2-5, with 10 bases fitting TRBD1. The V gene's germline CDR1 is LGHNA and CDR2 YSLEER. V was clipped by 0 bases and J by 4 bases; unmatched bases: 5. The CDR3 contains 16 residues. The CDR3, as DNA: TGCGCCAGCAGCCAAGATCTAGGGGACAGGGGAGAGACCCAGTACTTC. It encodes CASSQDLGDRGETQYF.

The chain carries TRBV7-6 and TRBJ2-3, with 8 bases that match TRBD1. The CDR3 has 17 residues. Per the germline V gene, CDR1 is SGHVS and CDR2 is FNYEAQ. Unmatched junction bases numbered 13, after V lost 2 bases and J lost 6 bases. CDR3 DNA sequence: TGTGCCAGCAGCTTAACCGTTTCCAGGGGGCTCAGGGATACGCAGTATTTT. Protein: CASSLTVSRGLRDTQYF.

The gene calls are TRBV7-6 and TRBJ1-1; D remains unclear. Trimming pared 2 bases from V and 1 base from J, leaving 11 bases between. Per the germline V gene, CDR1 is SGHVS and CDR2 is FNYEAQ. There are 15 residues in the CDR3. The CDR3 here is CASSLIIEGNTEAFF. CDR3 coding DNA: TGTGCCAGCAGCTTAATAATCGAGGGGAACACTGAAGCTTTCTTT.

The rearrangement uses TRBV18 and TRBJ2-1; TRBD2 matches 11 bases. The V and J ends lost 3 bases and 8 bases, in that order; junction bases with no gene match: 12. CDR3 size: 17 residues. Germline assignment: CDR1 KGHSH and CDR2 LQKENI. CDR3 protein: CASSPPAASGRRDEQFF. The CDR3 region has the DNA TGTGCCAGCTCACCCCCTGCGGCTAGCGGGAGGCGTGATGAGCAGTTCTTC.

J is TRBJ1-6 and V is TRBV7-9; D not resolved. CDR1 and CDR2 from the germline V gene are SEHNR and FQNEAQ (reference sequence). This CDR3 contains 10 residues. V was cut by 5 bases and J by 13 bases, with 6 bases left in between. The CDR3 nucleotides read TGTGCCAGCAGCCCCCCGCCCCTCCACTTT. Amino acids: CASSPPPLHF.

The DNA of the CDR3 is TGTGCCTGGAGTGTAGGAGTTGGGGAGTATACAGAAAAGGGTTTAGACACTGAAGCTTTCTTT. Its translation: CAWSVGVGEYTEKGLDTEAFF. This chain uses TRBV30 with TRBJ1-1; D remains ambiguous. The CDR3 has 21 amino acids. The V gene's germline CDR1 is GTSNPN and CDR2 SVGIG (reference sequence). The V and J ends lost 0 bases and 3 bases respectively, with 32 bases between them.

The V and J genes are TRBV28 and TRBJ2-1; TRBD2 matches 7 bases. The V and J ends lost 6 bases and 2 bases, in that order; junction bases with no gene match: 16. The CDR3 extends over 18 amino acids. The germline V gene encodes CDR1 MDHEN and CDR2 SYDVKM. The CDR3: CASSLRVILAMAYNEQFF. CDR3 DNA sequence: TGTGCCAGCAGCCTCCGGGTCATACTAGCGATGGCCTACAATGAGCAGTTCTTC. The full variable domain, its missing parts supplied by reference TRBV28 and TRBJ2-1, is DVKVTQSSRYLVKRTGEKVFLECVQDMDHENMFWYRQDPGLGLRLIYFSYDVKMKEKGDIPEGYSVSREKKERFSLILESASTNQTSMYLCASSLRVILAMAYNEQFFGPGTRLTVL.

V usage is TRBV12-3 or TRBV12-4 and J usage is TRBJ1-1; 8 positions match TRBD1. Trimming took 6 bases from V and 4 from J; bases not matched to a gene: 4. This CDR3 spans 13 amino acids. CDR3: CASSMDRATEAFF. The CDR3 DNA is TGTGCCAGCAGCATGGACAGGGCCACTGAAGCTTTCTTT.

The chain uses TRBV7-2 and TRBJ2-1, with D unclear. The germline gives CDR1 SGHTA, CDR2 FQGNSA. The ends were cut back, 0 bases at V and 9 bases at J, with 3 bases in the middle. The CDR3 length is 11 residues. The CDR3 DNA is TGTGCCAGCAGCTTAGCGAGTGAGCAGTTCTTC. Protein sequence: CASSLASEQFF.

In this sample, this clone turned up a few times. The chain carries TRBV7-9 and TRBJ1-1; possible D gene TRBD1, 6 bases. The CDR3 runs 14 residues. Germline V gene lookup returns CDR1 SEHNR and CDR2 FQNEAQ (reference sequence). V was clipped by 5 bases and J by 10 bases, with 20 bases between them. The CDR3: CASSPREGVRIAFF. In nucleotides, the CDR3 is TGTGCCAGCAGCCCAAGAGAGGGGGTCCGAATAGCTTTCTTT.

This clone was picked up a small number of times. CDR3 amino acids: CASSLLGGVYGYTF. CDR3 nucleotide sequence: TGTGCCAGCAGTTTGTTGGGGGGAGTCTATGGCTACACCTTC. The gene calls are TRBV27 and TRBJ1-2, with a possible D match to TRBD1 (5 bases). CDR3 length: 14 residues. The germline CDR1 and CDR2 sequences are MNHEY and SMNVEV (reference sequence). Between the trimmed V and J ends, which lost 3 bases and 4 bases, there was a span of 12 bases.

The chain joins TRBV6-2 or TRBV6-3 to TRBJ1-5; 12 bases are a match to TRBD1. Germline lookup yields CDR1 MNHEY and CDR2 SVGEGT. The CDR3 is 15 residues long. V was clipped by 2 bases and J by 6 bases; unmatched bases: 2. This CDR3 is CASSYGTGGFQPQHF. CDR3 sequence (DNA): TGTGCCAGCAGTTACGGGACAGGGGGCTTTCAGCCCCAGCATTTT.

This chain uses TRBV5-1 with TRBJ2-7, with 10 bases identical to TRBD1. Germline values: CDR1 SGHRS, CDR2 YFSETQ. The CDR3 runs to 16 residues. Losses at the gene ends were 4 bases for V and 3 bases for J; bases not matched to a gene: 10. DNA of the CDR3: TGCGCCAGCAGCGCCGCGCCGGGACAGGGGAACTACGAGCAGTACTTC. It encodes CASSAAPGQGNYEQYF.